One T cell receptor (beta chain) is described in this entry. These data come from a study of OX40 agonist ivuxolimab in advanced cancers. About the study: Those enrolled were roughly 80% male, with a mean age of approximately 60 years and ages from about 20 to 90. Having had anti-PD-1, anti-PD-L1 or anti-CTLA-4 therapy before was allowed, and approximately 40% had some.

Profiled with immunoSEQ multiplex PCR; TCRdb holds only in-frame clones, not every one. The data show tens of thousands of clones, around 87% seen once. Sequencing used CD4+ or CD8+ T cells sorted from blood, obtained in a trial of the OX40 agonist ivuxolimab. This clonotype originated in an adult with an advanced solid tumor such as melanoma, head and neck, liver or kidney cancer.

This CDR3 reads CASTWTSGSYEQYF. The CDR3 region has the DNA TGTGCCAGTACTTGGACTAGCGGGAGCTACGAGCAGTACTTC. This chain uses TRBV19 with TRBJ2-7; 13 positions match TRBD2. The junction had 3 bases not matched to a gene; V was cut back by 7 bases and J by 3 bases. The CDR3 is 14 residues long. Germline assignment: CDR1 LNHDA and CDR2 SQIVND (reference sequence).